Listed below are T cell receptor beta chains from one sample, sequenced in a study of blood T cell repertoires in COVID-19. The data were produced by immunoSEQ multiplex PCR, yet TCRdb's version contains in-frame clones alone and is incomplete. Of 45,000 to 60,000 clones in the sample, more than 70% were seen once. Sequenced sample: peripheral blood. All receptors derive from a human donor in a cohort sampled during active COVID-19. CDR3s include the opening cysteine and the closing phenylalanine or tryptophan. Each record gives: CDR3 length, clone size, J gene, D gene, V gene, CDR3 DNA, CDR3 protein. The D gene is left open where the match is weak. A clone size is listed for some rows: how often the clone was seen (once, few, many), or a class if it is expanded.

cdr3_length: 18
clone_size: .
j_call: TRBJ2-3
d_call: TRBD1
v_call: TRBV7-2
cdr3_nt: TGTGCCAGCAGCGTCCGGGACAGGGAAATTTCTTTCACAGATACGCAGTATTTT
cdr3_aa: CASSVRDREISFTDTQYF

cdr3_length: 16
clone_size: .
j_call: TRBJ1-4
d_call: .
v_call: TRBV2
cdr3_nt: TGTGCCAGCAGCGAAAGGGACATAACAACTAATGAAAAACTGTTTTTT
cdr3_aa: CASSERDITTNEKLFF

cdr3_length: 17
clone_size: .
j_call: TRBJ2-4
d_call: TRBD2
v_call: TRBV4-1
cdr3_nt: TGCGCCAGCAGCCAAGACGGGCGGGGGGGTACCAAAAACATTCAGTACTTC
cdr3_aa: CASSQDGRGGTKNIQYF

cdr3_length: 15
clone_size: few
j_call: TRBJ1-4
d_call: TRBD1
v_call: TRBV25-1
cdr3_nt: TGTGCCAGCAGTGAATGGAACAGGGGGTCGGAAAAACTGTTTTTT
cdr3_aa: CASSEWNRGSEKLFF

cdr3_length: 18
clone_size: .
j_call: TRBJ2-3
d_call: TRBD2
v_call: TRBV7-9
cdr3_nt: TGTGCCAGCAGCTCGAGCACTAGCGGGGGGACACTCACAGATACGCAGTATTTT
cdr3_aa: CASSSSTSGGTLTDTQYF

cdr3_length: 15
clone_size: .
j_call: TRBJ2-3
d_call: TRBD2
v_call: TRBV4-3
cdr3_nt: TGCGCCAGCAGCCAACACTTCCGGGGGGCAGATACGCAGTATTTT
cdr3_aa: CASSQHFRGADTQYF

cdr3_length: 11
clone_size: .
j_call: TRBJ1-2
d_call: .
v_call: TRBV6-6
cdr3_nt: TGTGCCAGCAGTTACGGGAGGGGGGACCTCTTC
cdr3_aa: CASSYGRGDLF

cdr3_length: 18
clone_size: .
j_call: TRBJ2-1
d_call: TRBD2
v_call: TRBV5-6
cdr3_nt: TGTGCCAGCAGCTTGGGGCCCTCTAGCGGGGCGATAAACAATGAGCAGTTCTTC
cdr3_aa: CASSLGPSSGAINNEQFF

cdr3_length: 15
clone_size: once
j_call: TRBJ1-3
d_call: .
v_call: TRBV19
cdr3_nt: TGTGCCAGTAGTAGGGGACAAAACTCTGGAAACACCATATATTTT
cdr3_aa: CASSRGQNSGNTIYF

cdr3_length: 15
clone_size: .
j_call: TRBJ2-3
d_call: .
v_call: TRBV7-2
cdr3_nt: TGTGCCAGCAGCTTACGGATGGGGCTTGGCGATACGCAGTATTTT
cdr3_aa: CASSLRMGLGDTQYF

cdr3_length: 13
clone_size: .
j_call: TRBJ1-1
d_call: .
v_call: TRBV11-3
cdr3_nt: TGTGCCAGCAGCTTAGCAGGGGAGACTGAAGCTTTCTTT
cdr3_aa: CASSLAGETEAFF

cdr3_length: 13
clone_size: .
j_call: TRBJ1-2
d_call: .
v_call: TRBV27
cdr3_nt: TGTGCCAGCAGTCAATCGGACAGCTATGGCTACACCTTC
cdr3_aa: CASSQSDSYGYTF

cdr3_length: 17
clone_size: .
j_call: TRBJ1-3
d_call: .
v_call: TRBV5-1
cdr3_nt: TGCGCCAGCAGCCCTATGAGTGGCGACTACTCTGGAAACACCATATATTTT
cdr3_aa: CASSPMSGDYSGNTIYF

cdr3_length: 14
clone_size: .
j_call: TRBJ2-5
d_call: .
v_call: TRBV6-6
cdr3_nt: TGTGCCAGCCAACCAAGACAGTCCGTGGAGACCCAGTACTTC
cdr3_aa: CASQPRQSVETQYF